This T cell receptor (beta chain) was obtained from a study of shared clonotypes between healthy human individuals. Study-level results: Relative to their counterparts shared across all four donors, non-shared clonotypes exhibited diminished generation probabilities.

TCRdb's copy holds only in-frame clones and misses some; the assay was immunoSEQ multiplex PCR. The sample includes about a million clones, 77% of them seen just once. V was cut by 4 bases and J by 5 bases, with 12 bases left in between. Germline CDR1 MNHNY, CDR2 SVGAGI (reference sequence). The CDR3 covers 14 residues. Comments on this clone: What it binds is unknown.

Sequencing was performed on memory CD4+ T cells from PBMCs. Subset denoted: CD45RA-negative fraction. The source of this sequence is a man aged 18 to 35 in good health. Some clones in this sample may be carry-over from other donors' samples. The rearrangement joins TRBV6-6 to TRBJ2-1; D may be TRBD2 (6 bases). CDR3 nucleotides: TGTGCCAGCAGTTCCCCGGAGGGGCACAATGAGCAGTTCTTC. As protein: CASSSPEGHNEQFF.